This entry lists 30 T cell receptor beta chains sequenced from one sample in a study of CD8 T cells in Susac syndrome. cDNA came from around 0.54 to 1 ug RNA primed by random hexamers. TCRdb redid the calling of the immunoSEQ multiplex PCR reads with MiXCR, one entry per CDR3 protein. The sample carries a few hundred thousand distinct CDR3 sequences, about 88% recorded once. Specimen: CD8+ T cells from PBMCs. These receptors all stem from a human donor with multiple sclerosis.

The chain combines TRBV9 with TRBJ2-1; TRBD2 matches 9 bases. This CDR3 contains 16 residues. CDR1 and CDR2 (germline): SGDLS, YYNGEE. Trimming took 0 bases from V and 8 from J; bases not matched to a gene: 9. CDR3 nucleotides: TGTGCCAGCAGCGTAGAGGACGGCGGGAGGGCCGATGAGCAGTTCTTC. It translates to CASSVEDGGRADEQFF.

The chain employs TRBV28 and TRBJ2-5, with D tentatively TRBD2 (6 bases). The length of the CDR3 is 12 residues. V lost 6 bases to trimming and J lost 8 bases, with 13 bases between them. The germline V gene has CDR1 MDHEN and CDR2 SYDVKM. CDR3 sequence (DNA): TGTGCCAGCAGACCCTTCGGGGGAACCCAGTACTTC. Protein product: CASRPFGGTQYF.

The chain is built from TRBV6-2 or TRBV6-3 and TRBJ2-7; tentatively, D is TRBD1 or TRBD2 (5 bases each). This CDR3 has 15 amino acids. Trimming took 4 bases from V and 4 from J, leaving 17 bases between them. Germline values: CDR1 MNHEY, CDR2 SVGEGT. The CDR3 region has the DNA TGTGCCAGCAGTTCAGGGACCCTAAAGGGGTACGAGCAGTACTTC. Protein sequence: CASSSGTLKGYEQYF.

J is TRBJ2-7 and V is TRBV12-1; TRBD2 was called by the table and not checked on the DNA. TRBV12-1 has pseudogene status. The CDR3 covers 16 residues. Here the CDR3 reads CASSFGRQGLIYEQYF. The CDR3 DNA is TGTGCCAGCAGCTTTGGGAGGCAGGGACTAATCTACGAGCAGTACTTC.

The chain couples TRBV30 to TRBJ1-6; D not certain. With 7 bases removed from V and 6 bases from J, the gap between germline ends came to 16 bases. Germline CDR1 GTSNPN, CDR2 SVGIG (reference sequence). The CDR3 totals 14 residues. This CDR3 is CALSGEEGNSPLHF. The DNA for the CDR3 is TGTGCCTTAAGTGGGGAGGAGGGTAATTCACCCCTCCACTTT.

The gene calls are TRBV4-1 and TRBJ2-3; 7 bases are a match to TRBD1. The germline V gene has CDR1 MGHRA and CDR2 YSYEKL. There are 16 residues in the CDR3. With 5 bases clipped from V and 3 bases from J, the junction kept 11 bases outside the gene matches. The DNA for the CDR3 is TGCGCCAGCAGCGACCAGGGGGTAGATTCTACAGATACGCAGTATTTT. Residues: CASSDQGVDSTDTQYF.

The chain carries TRBV6-5 and TRBJ2-2, with a tentative D call TRBD1 (6 bases). Between the trimmed V and J ends, which lost 2 bases and 5 bases, there was a span of 18 bases. This CDR3 is built from 17 residues. Germline CDR1 MNHEY, CDR2 SVGAGI. CDR3 sequence (DNA): TGTGCCAGCAGTTACGGGGGCCCTACACCGGATACCGGGGAGCTGTTTTTT. As protein: CASSYGGPTPDTGELFF.

V is TRBV28 and J is TRBJ1-1, with D tentatively TRBD1 (6 bases). Germline V lookup: CDR1 MDHEN, CDR2 SYDVKM. V lost 3 bases, J lost 5 bases, and 19 bases lay in between. The length of the CDR3 is 16 residues. CDR3 sequence: CASSFLGTLGGTEAFF. The CDR3, as DNA: TGTGCCAGCAGTTTTTTAGGGACACTTGGTGGGACTGAAGCTTTCTTT.

This clonotype has just one count. This chain joins TRBV28 and TRBJ1-5; 7 nucleotides line up with TRBD1. The junction had 7 bases not matched to a gene; V was cut back by 2 bases and J by 9 bases. Germline CDR1 is MDHEN and CDR2 is SYDVKM. The CDR3 is 14 amino acids. CDR3 residues: CASSLGAGGGPQHF. The CDR3 DNA is TGTGCCAGCAGTTTAGGGGCAGGGGGAGGGCCCCAGCATTTT.

The rearrangement uses TRBV24-1 and TRBJ2-1; TRBD1 matches at 8 bases. The length of the CDR3 is 18 residues. V shed 3 bases and J 3 bases; nucleotides not matched to a gene: 12. Germline loops: CDR1 KGHDR, CDR2 SFDVKD. CDR3 region: CATSDLLPGQAYYNEQFF. DNA for the CDR3: TGTGCCACCAGTGATCTTCTCCCGGGACAGGCGTACTACAATGAGCAGTTCTTC.

The V call is TRBV4-2, the J call TRBJ2-5; D might be TRBD1 or TRBD2, each matching 5 bases. The CDR3 totals 13 residues. The V end was cut by 11 bases, the J end by 3 bases, with 16 bases between. Germline V CDR1 and CDR2: LGHNA, YNFKEQ. The CDR3 protein is CASRKVGEETQYF. The CDR3 nucleotides read TGTGCCTCACGAAAGGTGGGGGAAGAGACCCAGTACTTC.

This chain uses TRBV27 with TRBJ1-5; D unresolved. The length of the CDR3 is 15 residues. Germline V gene lookup returns CDR1 MNHEY and CDR2 SMNVEV (reference sequence). The V and J ends lost 3 bases and 4 bases respectively, with 13 bases between them. The CDR3 DNA reads as TGTGCCAGCAGTTTGGCAGCCCCGGATAATCAGCCCCAGCATTTT. Encoded protein: CASSLAAPDNQPQHF.

The genes are TRBV20-1 and TRBJ1-1; TRBD1 might be the D (5 bases). CDR1 and CDR2 (germline): DFQATT, SNEGSKA (reference sequence). CDR3 length equals 12 residues. For the CDR3, the DNA is TGCAGCGCCGTGCTAAGGGGCACTGAAGCTTTCTTT. It yields the protein CSAVLRGTEAFF.

This sequence joins TRBV11-2 and TRBJ2-3, with TRBD2 matching over 12 bases. The J segment lost 3 bases and the V segment lost 1 base, leaving 2 bases of the junction unmatched. Germline lookup yields CDR1 SGHAT and CDR2 FQNNGV. The CDR3 runs to 16 residues. The CDR3 here is CASSLGLAGATDTQYF. Here the CDR3 DNA reads TGTGCCAGCAGCTTAGGACTAGCGGGAGCGACAGATACGCAGTATTTT.

CDR3 bases: TGCGCCAGCAGCCAATACCGACAGGGGGCTTACGAGCAGTACTTC. It encodes CASSQYRQGAYEQYF. The V gene is TRBV4-3, the J gene TRBJ2-7; the match to TRBD1 covers 10 bases. The CDR3 runs 15 residues. Germline V CDR1 and CDR2: LGHNA, YSLEER. Losses at the gene ends were 2 bases for V and 4 bases for J; bases not matched to a gene: 5.

V gene TRBV6-5 combines with J gene TRBJ1-1, with 9 nucleotides matching TRBD1. Trimming at V came to 11 bases and at J to 4 bases, leaving 11 bases not matched to a gene. This CDR3 comprises 14 residues. Germline CDR1 is MNHEY and CDR2 is SVGAGI. This chain's CDR3 is CASSSGQGSTEAFF. CDR3 sequence (DNA): TGTGCCTCAAGTTCGGGACAGGGCTCCACTGAAGCTTTCTTT.

This chain connects TRBV4-1 to TRBJ2-1; D possibly uses TRBD1 or TRBD2 (5 bases each). The CDR3 is 15 residues long. The ends were cut back, 0 bases at V and 5 bases at J, with 11 bases in the middle. Germline CDR1 MGHRA, CDR2 YSYEKL. The CDR3 DNA reads as TGCGCCAGCAGCCAAGACCGGGACGGAAACAATGAGCAGTTCTTC. Translation: CASSQDRDGNNEQFF.

V gene TRBV18 combines with J gene TRBJ2-5, with a weak D call TRBD1 (6 bases). The V and J ends lost 0 bases and 0 bases respectively, with 8 bases between them. Germline loops: CDR1 KGHSH, CDR2 LQKENI. CDR3 length: 15 residues. CDR3 DNA: TGTGCCAGCTCACCACCCGGACAGTACCAAGAGACCCAGTACTTC. Protein product: CASSPPGQYQETQYF.

The chain combines TRBV19 with TRBJ1-5; D is unclear. Per the germline V gene, CDR1 is LNHDA and CDR2 is SQIVND (reference sequence). This CDR3 region has 14 residues. V was cut by 3 bases and J by 1 base, with 7 bases left in between. The CDR3 DNA is TGTGCCAGTAGTATGGGAAACAGCAATCAGCCCCAGCATTTT. This codes for CASSMGNSNQPQHF.

A few counts support this clonotype. The rearrangement uses TRBV4-2 and TRBJ2-7, with 10 bases matching TRBD2. Losses at the gene ends were 1 base for V and 3 bases for J; bases not matched to a gene: 12. The CDR3 totals 18 residues. Germline values: CDR1 LGHNA, CDR2 YNFKEQ. The CDR3 coding sequence is TGTGCCAGCAGCCAAGCCCTACGAGCGGGAGGGGTGGACTACGAGCAGTACTTC. Protein: CASSQALRAGGVDYEQYF.

The V call is TRBV28, the J call TRBJ2-7; TRBD1 aligns across 12 bases. The CDR3 runs to 13 residues. In germline, CDR1 is MDHEN, CDR2 SYDVKM. J gave up 4 bases and V 11 bases, and 6 bases lay outside the gene matches. The CDR3 here is CAGGDRGLYEQYF. The CDR3 bases are TGTGCCGGGGGGGACAGGGGGCTGTACGAGCAGTACTTC.

This rearrangement joins TRBV4-1 to TRBJ2-7; weak D call: TRBD2 (5 bases). The CDR3 has 15 amino acids. CDR1 is MGHRA and CDR2 is YSYEKL in the germline V gene. The V gene lost 0 bases and the J gene lost 2 bases, with 11 bases spanning the gap. CDR3 region: CASSQDEGRTYEQYF. The DNA of the CDR3 is TGCGCCAGCAGCCAAGATGAGGGCCGCACCTACGAGCAGTACTTC.

The chain combines TRBV15 with TRBJ1-3; unclear D gene. This CDR3 spans 14 amino acids. Germline-derived CDR1 and CDR2 are LNHNV and YYDKDF (reference sequence). Trimming took off 0 bases at V and 4 bases at J, with 7 bases between the two ends. CDR3 in amino acids: CATSRDATGNTIYF. DNA for the CDR3: TGTGCCACCAGCAGAGATGCGACAGGAAACACCATATATTTT.

This clonotype was seen just once. The V call is TRBV27, the J call TRBJ1-5; weak D call: TRBD1 (5 bases). The CDR3 is 16 amino acids. Germline V gives CDR1 MNHEY, CDR2 SMNVEV (reference sequence). The V end lost 5 bases, the J end lost 0 bases, and 14 bases lay between the germline ends. CDR3 loop: CASSGTAPYSNQPQHF. The CDR3 DNA reads TGTGCCAGCAGTGGGACCGCTCCCTATAGCAATCAGCCCCAGCATTTT.

V and J are TRBV18 and TRBJ2-1; the D gene is possibly TRBD2 (5 bases). With 1 base removed from V and 3 bases from J, the gap between germline ends came to 19 bases. Germline V gene lookup returns CDR1 KGHSH and CDR2 LQKENI. The CDR3 length is 18 residues. CDR3 sequence reads: CASSPQLRRGAYYNEQFF. The CDR3 nucleotides read TGTGCCAGCTCACCACAACTGCGACGGGGAGCATACTACAATGAGCAGTTCTTC.

The CDR3 is CASSQDMDSFLQPQHF. The CDR3 DNA reads as TGCGCCAGCAGCCAAGATATGGACAGTTTTCTTCAGCCCCAGCATTTT. This chain connects TRBV4-1 to TRBJ1-5, with a tentative D call TRBD1 (6 bases). V lost 0 bases, J lost 6 bases, and 15 bases lay in between. The germline V gene has CDR1 MGHRA and CDR2 YSYEKL. The CDR3 has 16 amino acids.

The chain uses TRBV2 and TRBJ2-5, with D possibly matching TRBD2 (6 bases). Trimming stripped 3 bases from V and 5 bases from J, with 16 bases between. Germline loops: CDR1 SNHLY, CDR2 FYNNEI. There are 15 residues in the CDR3. CDR3 residues: CASSEWGSGDETQYF. The CDR3 DNA reads as TGTGCCAGCAGTGAGTGGGGATCGGGGGACGAGACCCAGTACTTC.

The rearrangement links TRBV14 to TRBJ2-7; TRBD1 aligns across 7 bases. The J segment lost 1 base and the V segment lost 4 bases, leaving 7 bases of the junction unmatched. Germline V gene data show CDR1 as SGHDN and CDR2 as FVKESK. CDR3 length: 15 residues. CDR3 sequence: CASSLGQLTSYEQYF. The CDR3 DNA follows: TGTGCCAGCAGCCTGGGACAGCTAACTTCCTACGAGCAGTACTTC.

This clonotype appeared once. The chain carries TRBV7-9 and TRBJ1-2; the D is unclear. The CDR3 runs 14 residues. CDR1 is SEHNR and CDR2 is FQNEAQ in the germline V gene (reference sequence). V dropped 8 bases and J dropped 4 bases, with 17 bases sitting between them. The CDR3 is CASSSPADLYGYTF. The CDR3 coding sequence is TGTGCCAGCTCGAGCCCCGCGGACCTCTATGGCTACACCTTC.

This clonotype has a single count. V and J are TRBV27 and TRBJ1-1, with unresolved D. CDR1 is MNHEY and CDR2 is SMNVEV in the germline V gene (reference sequence). The CDR3 runs to 15 residues. The V and J ends lost 5 bases and 2 bases respectively, with 15 bases between them. CDR3 sequence: CASSPWGVGNTEAFF. CDR3 bases: TGTGCCAGCAGTCCCTGGGGTGTTGGTAACACTGAAGCTTTCTTT.